This T cell receptor (beta chain) was documented in a study of blood T cell repertoires in COVID-19. In the study overall: Both acute and convalescent COVID-19 samples were obtained from the United States, Italy and Spain. From T cells, B-cell-depleted T cells, or PBMCs came the material, which was cDNA or gDNA.

This CDR3 has 17 residues. Sequencing was performed with immunoSEQ multiplex PCR; in TCRdb, only in-frame clones are kept and a portion is missing. The sample shows roughly 290,000 clones, more than 80% of them seen only once. Sequenced input: peripheral blood. This chain connects TRBV21-1 to TRBJ2-5; the table calls TRBD2, which could not be checked here. TRBV21-1 is annotated as a pseudogene. This TCR derives from a woman aged 25 to 39 with COVID-19, enrolled during active disease. The CDR3 reads CASSRQLAFRDQETQYF. In DNA, the CDR3 is TGTGCCAGCAGTCGACAACTAGCATTCAGGGACCAAGAGACCCAGTACTTC.